This entry features one TCR beta chain sequence. The antigen is not known. Preparing the TCRbeta library involved the use of unique molecular identifiers. MiXCR, applied by TCRdb to the PCR reads, yields one record per CDR3 protein. The profile shows about 870,000 distinct CDR3 sequences, about 16% of them singletons. This specimen comes from a study of T-cell reconstitution after alpha-beta-depleted transplantation in children. Overall study findings and caveats: By one year post-transplant, T-cell counts and diversity largely arose from T cells that were newly produced. Several hundred rapidly expanded clones from non-depleted graft cells reportedly supplied alpha-beta T cells about two months post-transplant.

The V end was cut by 0 bases, the J end by 9 bases, with 15 bases between. Germline lookup yields CDR1 SGHTA and CDR2 FQGNSA. The CDR3 has 15 residues. The specimen was PBMCs, mostly from graft donor cells, collected 360 days after TCRalphabeta/CD19-depleted stem cell transplant. The TCR was taken from a male patient between 5 and 17 years old who had a stem cell transplant for acute lymphoblastic leukemia, so the T cells may come from the graft donor. This chain joins TRBV7-2 and TRBJ2-1; D unclear. The CDR3 nucleotides are TGTGCCAGCAGCTTAGCTTCCCGACAAATGATTGAGCAGTTCTTC. This sequence encodes CASSLASRQMIEQFF. Combining the CDR3 with reference TRBV7-2 and TRBJ2-1 gives the whole variable domain GAGVSQSPSNKVTEKGKDVELRCDPISGHTALYWYRQSLGQGLEFLIYFQGNSAPDKSGLPSDRFSAERTGGSVSTLTIQRTQQEDSAVYLCASSLASRQMIEQFFGPGTRLTVL.